The 4 T cell receptor beta chains presented below share a single source sample, sequenced in a study of neurological immune-mediated disorders. TCRdb fed the 5' RACE reads into MiXCR, producing one record per CDR3 protein. The table shows tens of thousands of distinct CDR3 sequences, with 10% occurring only once. Input material: PBMCs. The receptors originated from a woman in her 30s with HTLV-1-associated myelopathy (HAM/TSP).

The chain employs TRBV30 and TRBJ1-1, with D hard to call. The V end lost 2 bases, the J end lost 3 bases, and 10 bases lay between the germline ends. This CDR3 is built from 13 residues. In germline, CDR1 is GTSNPN, CDR2 SVGIG (reference sequence). The CDR3 protein is CAWSTNSYTEAFF. The CDR3 nucleotides read TGTGCCTGGAGTACTAACAGTTACACTGAAGCTTTCTTT.

This clonotype was observed many times. The V and J genes are TRBV10-2 and TRBJ2-7; D possibly corresponds to TRBD1 (6 bases). V was shortened by 6 bases and J by 2 bases, with 14 bases between the two germline ends. The CDR3 runs 14 residues. Germline CDR1 reads WSHSY; CDR2 reads SAAADI. The CDR3 region is CASRPGDRAYEQYF. The DNA for the CDR3 is TGCGCCAGCAGGCCAGGGGACCGTGCCTACGAGCAGTACTTC.

This clonotype was seen once. A clone one base away is much larger, so this may be a read error. The rearrangement joins TRBV18 to TRBJ1-1, with D perhaps TRBD1 (6 bases). The CDR3 consists of 15 residues. Germline loops: CDR1 KGHSH, CDR2 LQKENI. Between the trimmed V and J ends, which lost 6 bases and 1 base, there was a span of 15 bases. CDR3 DNA sequence: TGTGCCAGCTCCCCAATGGGGGCAAGGAACACTGAAGCTTTCTTT. It codes for CASSPMGARNTEAFF. The variable domain in full, completed from reference TRBV18 and TRBJ1-1, reads NAGVMQNPRHLVRRRGQEARLRCSPMKGHSHVYWYRQLPEEGLKFMVYLQKENIIDESGMPKERFSAEFPKEGPSILRIQQVVRGDSAAYFCASSPMGARNTEAFFGQGTRLTVV.

This clonotype showed up many times. V usage is TRBV20-1 and J usage is TRBJ1-6; TRBD1 might be the D (5 bases). Between the trimmed V and J ends, which lost 3 bases and 0 bases, there was a span of 15 bases. The CDR3 totals 17 residues. CDR1 and CDR2 (germline): DFQATT, SNEGSKA (reference sequence). The DNA of the CDR3 is TGCAGTGCTAGTCCGACAGTTGGGAGCTCCTATAATTCACCCCTCCACTTT. Translated, it gives CSASPTVGSSYNSPLHF.